This T cell receptor (beta chain) was recorded in a study of monozygotic twins with cystic fibrosis. Findings and caveats of the study: V usage most resembled the co-twin in 13 of 16 pairs.

Clones were read by immunoSEQ multiplex PCR, and TCRdb kept only the in-frame ones, dropping some. The sample includes around 34,000 clones, approximately 72% of them seen just once. As to this clone: Its antigen is as yet unknown.

There are 13 residues in the CDR3. CDR1 and CDR2 from the germline V gene are LNHDA and SQIVND (reference sequence). Deletions cut 7 bases from V and 0 bases from J, with 7 bases between. This sequence originates from a girl aged 10-17 years with cystic fibrosis. This chain connects TRBV19 to TRBJ1-5; D not resolved. The sequencing sample was made of blood. CDR3 DNA sequence: TGTGCCAGTACCTCCGATAGCAATCAGCCCCAGCATTTT. Translating gives CASTSDSNQPQHF.